This passage covers 16 T cell receptor beta chains from one sample sequenced in a study of T cell responses to AZD1222 COVID-19 vaccine. Profiled with immunoSEQ multiplex PCR; TCRdb holds only in-frame clones, not every one. The sample records about 86,000 clones, around 90% being singletons. Here the sequenced sample was peripheral blood, taken on day 0 of AZD1222 vaccination. Every receptor here comes from an adult in good health.

V gene TRBV4-3 combines with J gene TRBJ1-4; 7 bases map to TRBD1. Germline values: CDR1 LGHNA, CDR2 YSLEER. The CDR3 contains 16 residues. V shed 0 bases and J 7 bases; nucleotides not matched to a gene: 8. The CDR3 DNA reads as TGCGCCAGCAGCCAAGACGCCAGGGGGTCGGGTGAAAAACTGTTTTTT. Protein: CASSQDARGSGEKLFF.

The rearrangement links TRBV10-2 to TRBJ2-7; D not certain. V was trimmed by 2 bases and J by 3 bases, leaving 5 bases between them. CDR3 length equals 12 residues. Germline CDR1 is WSHSY and CDR2 is SAAADI. CDR3 sequence: CASSEVIYEQYF. The CDR3 DNA is TGCGCCAGCAGTGAGGTTATCTACGAGCAGTACTTC.

This chain uses TRBV5-5 with TRBJ1-2; possible D gene TRBD1, 5 bases. V was shortened by 3 bases and J by 1 base, with 13 bases between the two germline ends. Per the germline V gene, CDR1 is SGHKS and CDR2 is YYEKEE (reference sequence). CDR3 size: 15 residues. CDR3 region: CASSSSPTDNYGYTF. CDR3 bases: TGTGCCAGCAGCTCTTCTCCGACAGATAACTATGGCTACACCTTC.

The rearrangement joins TRBV5-1 to TRBJ2-2; 9 nucleotides line up with TRBD1. CDR3 length equals 17 residues. Germline V lookup: CDR1 SGHRS, CDR2 YFSETQ. The V and J ends lost 0 bases and 2 bases, in that order; junction bases with no gene match: 5. The CDR3 reads CASSLAKTGGNTGELFF. The CDR3 DNA follows: TGCGCCAGCAGCTTGGCCAAGACAGGGGGTAACACCGGGGAGCTGTTTTTT.

This chain connects TRBV30 to TRBJ1-3; D unclear. V lost 4 bases and J 1 base, leaving 17 bases between the germline ends. CDR1 is GTSNPN and CDR2 is SVGIG in the germline V gene (reference sequence). This CDR3 comprises 16 residues. CDR3 amino acids: CAWTIEGFWSGNTIYF. The CDR3 nucleotides are TGTGCCTGGACTATTGAGGGTTTTTGGTCTGGAAACACCATATATTTT. The variable domain in full, completed from reference TRBV30 and TRBJ1-3, reads SQTIHQWPATLVQPVGSPLSLECTVEGTSNPNLYWYRQAAGRGLQLLFYSVGIGQISSEVPQNLSASRPQDRQFILSSKKLLLSDSGFYLCAWTIEGFWSGNTIYFGEGSWLTVV.

The V gene is TRBV19, the J gene TRBJ1-4; D might be TRBD1 (5 bases). This CDR3 has 15 residues. Trimming left V 9 bases short and J 8 bases short, with 22 bases between. Germline loops: CDR1 LNHDA, CDR2 SQIVND (reference sequence). The CDR3 spells CASNGAPTRIEKLFF. CDR3 coding DNA: TGTGCCAGCAATGGGGCACCCACACGGATCGAAAAACTGTTTTTT.

The chain carries TRBV21-1 and TRBJ1-5. TRBV21-1 is a pseudogene segment. The CDR3 consists of 15 residues. This CDR3 is CASPRGIGRNQPQHF. The DNA of the CDR3 is TGTGCCAGCCCGCGGGGTATCGGGCGCAATCAGCCCCAGCATTTT.

This clone was found a few times. As DNA, the CDR3 is TGTCTCTCCCATGAGCAGTTCTTC. It translates to CLSHEQFF. The V and J genes are TRBV30 and TRBJ2-1; no reliable D call. The V gene's germline CDR1 is GTSNPN and CDR2 SVGIG (reference sequence). The CDR3 sequence is 8 residues long. Full variable domain (outside the CDR3, taken from reference TRBV30 and TRBJ2-1): SQTIHQWPATLVQPVGSPLSLECTVEGTSNPNLYWYRQAAGRGLQLLFYSVGIGQISSEVPQNLSASRPQDRQFILSSKKLLLSDSGFYLCLSHEQFFGPGTRLTVL.

There are a few counts of this clone. The CDR3 DNA follows: TGTGCCAGCAGCGTAGCTACACTACAGGGAGATGAGCAGTTCTTC. As protein: CASSVATLQGDEQFF. The chain couples TRBV9 to TRBJ2-1, with a possible D match to TRBD1 (6 bases). V was shortened by 0 bases and J by 8 bases, with 15 bases between the two germline ends. Per germline, CDR1 SGDLS and CDR2 YYNGEE. The CDR3 runs 15 residues.

The V call is TRBV19, the J call TRBJ2-7; no clear D gene. CDR1 and CDR2 from the germline V gene are LNHDA and SQIVND (reference sequence). Trimming left V 4 bases short and J 5 bases short, with 18 bases between. This CDR3 has 15 amino acids. Here the CDR3 reads CASSTRAFSPDEQYF. CDR3 sequence (DNA): TGTGCCAGTAGTACTCGGGCGTTCTCCCCCGACGAGCAGTACTTC.

CDR3 sequence reads: CASSIAGRGQFF. The DNA for the CDR3 is TGTGCCAGTAGTATAGCGGGCAGAGGGCAGTTCTTC. The chain carries TRBV19 and TRBJ2-1, with unresolved D. Trimming left V 1 base short and J 12 bases short, with 10 bases between. This CDR3 comprises 12 residues. From germline, CDR1 is LNHDA and CDR2 SQIVND (reference sequence). Filled out from reference TRBV19 and TRBJ2-1, the complete variable domain reads DGGITQSPKYLFRKEGQNVTLSCEQNLNHDAMYWYRQDPGQGLRLIYYSQIVNDFQKGDIAEGYSVSREKKESFPLTVTSAQKNPTAFYLCASSIAGRGQFFGPGTRLTVL.

This rearrangement joins TRBV18 to TRBJ2-2; D may be TRBD1 or TRBD2 (5 bases each). Germline CDR1 reads KGHSH; CDR2 reads LQKENI. This CDR3 contains 17 residues. The ends were cut back, 6 bases at V and 7 bases at J, with 24 bases in the middle. CDR3 DNA: TGTGCCAGCTCCCCCGGTGGGACGGGCAGTACAAGCGGGGAGCTGTTTTTT. Its protein is CASSPGGTGSTSGELFF.

The genes are TRBV2 and TRBJ2-5, with a weak D call TRBD1 (5 bases). Looked up from germline, CDR1 is SNHLY and CDR2 is FYNNEI. With 6 bases removed from V and 4 bases from J, the gap between germline ends came to 12 bases. CDR3 size: 13 residues. The CDR3 DNA reads TGTGCCAGCAGGGCAGGGTCAATAGAGACCCAGTACTTC. This sequence encodes CASRAGSIETQYF.

In this sample, this clone turned up once. The chain links TRBV7-3 to TRBJ2-3; perhaps D is TRBD1 or TRBD2 (8 bases each). V lost 1 base, J lost 2 bases, and 28 bases lay in between. CDR1 is SGHTA and CDR2 is FQGTGA in the germline V gene. The CDR3 runs 21 residues. The CDR3 sequence is CASSLSLRRGLLAGNTDTQYF. The DNA of the CDR3 is TGTGCCAGCAGCTTAAGTTTACGCAGGGGGCTGTTAGCGGGAAACACAGATACGCAGTATTTT.

The chain employs TRBV10-1 and TRBJ2-1; TRBD1 matches 10 bases. Trimming cost V 0 bases and J 5 bases; bases outside gene matches: 4. CDR1 is WNHNN, CDR2 SYGVQD, per germline (reference sequence). The CDR3 has 16 residues. CDR3 in DNA: TGCGCCAGCAGTGAGTCGGTGGGACAGGGGAACAATGAGCAGTTCTTC. This gives the protein CASSESVGQGNNEQFF.

This clone occurred once. The chain employs TRBV5-4 and TRBJ2-2; unclear D gene. Per germline, CDR1 SGHNT and CDR2 YYREEE (reference sequence). V lost 0 bases and J lost 2, with 8 bases in between. CDR3 length: 15 residues. CDR3 DNA: TGTGCCAGCAGCTTGGGGCAGAGTAACACCGGGGAGCTGTTTTTT. It encodes CASSLGQSNTGELFF.